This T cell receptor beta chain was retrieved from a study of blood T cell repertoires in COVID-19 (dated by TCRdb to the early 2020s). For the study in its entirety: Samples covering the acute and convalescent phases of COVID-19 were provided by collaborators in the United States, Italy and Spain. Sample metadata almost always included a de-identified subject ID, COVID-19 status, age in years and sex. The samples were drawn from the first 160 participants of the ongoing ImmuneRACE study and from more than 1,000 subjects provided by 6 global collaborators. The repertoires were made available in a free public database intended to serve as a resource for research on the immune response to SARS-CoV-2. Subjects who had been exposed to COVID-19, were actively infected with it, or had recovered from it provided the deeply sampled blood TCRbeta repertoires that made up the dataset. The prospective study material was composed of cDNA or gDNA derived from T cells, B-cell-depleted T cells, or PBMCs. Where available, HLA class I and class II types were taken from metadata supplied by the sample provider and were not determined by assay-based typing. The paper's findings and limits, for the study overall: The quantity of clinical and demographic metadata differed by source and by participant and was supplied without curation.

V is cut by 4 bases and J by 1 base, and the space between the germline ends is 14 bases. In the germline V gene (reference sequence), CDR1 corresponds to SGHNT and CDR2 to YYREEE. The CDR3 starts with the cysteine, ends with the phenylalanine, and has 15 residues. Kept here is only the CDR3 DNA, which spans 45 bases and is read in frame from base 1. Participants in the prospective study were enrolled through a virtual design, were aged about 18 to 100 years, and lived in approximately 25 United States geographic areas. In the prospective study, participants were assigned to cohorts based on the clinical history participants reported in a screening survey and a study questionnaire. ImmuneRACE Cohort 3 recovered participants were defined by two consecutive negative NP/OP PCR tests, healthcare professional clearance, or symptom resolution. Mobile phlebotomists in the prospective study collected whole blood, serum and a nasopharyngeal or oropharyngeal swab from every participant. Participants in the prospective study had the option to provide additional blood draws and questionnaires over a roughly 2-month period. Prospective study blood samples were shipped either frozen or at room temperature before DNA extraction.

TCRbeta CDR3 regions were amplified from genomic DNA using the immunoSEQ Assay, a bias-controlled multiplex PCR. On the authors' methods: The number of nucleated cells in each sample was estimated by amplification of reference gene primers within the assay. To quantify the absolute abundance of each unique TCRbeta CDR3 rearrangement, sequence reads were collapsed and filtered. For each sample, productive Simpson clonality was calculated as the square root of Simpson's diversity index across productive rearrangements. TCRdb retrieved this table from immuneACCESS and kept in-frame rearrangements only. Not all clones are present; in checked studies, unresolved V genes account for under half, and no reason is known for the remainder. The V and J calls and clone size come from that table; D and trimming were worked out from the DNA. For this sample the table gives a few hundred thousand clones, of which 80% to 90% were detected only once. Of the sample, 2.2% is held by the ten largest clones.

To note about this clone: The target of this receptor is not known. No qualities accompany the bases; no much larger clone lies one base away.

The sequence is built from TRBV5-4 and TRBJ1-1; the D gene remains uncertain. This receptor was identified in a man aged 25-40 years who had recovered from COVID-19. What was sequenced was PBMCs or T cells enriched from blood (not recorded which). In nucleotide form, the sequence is TGTGCCAGCAGCCGCCCCTCCAGAGGGAACACTGAAGCTTTCTTT. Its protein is CASSRPSRGNTEAFF.